The 24 T cell receptor beta chains reported below all come from one sample, sequenced in a study of blood T cell repertoires in COVID-19. The data were produced by immunoSEQ multiplex PCR, yet TCRdb's version contains in-frame clones alone and is incomplete. The sample yields roughly 62,000 clones, around nine tenths seen once. The specimen was peripheral blood. Every receptor here comes from a human donor with active COVID-19. The donor label of this sample is uncertain.

The rearrangement uses TRBV6-5 and TRBJ2-7, with 8 bases fitting TRBD1. The trim removed 11 bases at V and 2 bases at J, leaving 11 bases unmatched. Germline CDR1 MNHEY, CDR2 SVGAGI. The CDR3 consists of 14 residues. As DNA, the CDR3 is TGTGCCGTCGTCCCGGACAGGGCCCCCTACGAGCAGTACTTC. Protein: CAVVPDRAPYEQYF.

In its sample, this clone was seen once. This sequence joins TRBV19 and TRBJ1-1, with D unresolved. The CDR3 runs to 13 residues. Germline V CDR1 and CDR2: LNHDA, SQIVND (reference sequence). V lost 3 bases, J lost 1 base, and 6 bases lay in between. The CDR3 nucleotides read TGTGCCAGTAGTATTAACTCGAACACTGAAGCTTTCTTT. Translation: CASSINSNTEAFF. Full variable domain (outside the CDR3, taken from reference TRBV19 and TRBJ1-1): DGGITQSPKYLFRKEGQNVTLSCEQNLNHDAMYWYRQDPGQGLRLIYYSQIVNDFQKGDIAEGYSVSREKKESFPLTVTSAQKNPTAFYLCASSINSNTEAFFGQGTRLTVV.

This chain joins TRBV10-1 and TRBJ2-3; D call uncertain. V lost 0 bases and J lost 1, with 5 bases in between. The CDR3 consists of 14 residues. Germline CDR1 is WNHNN and CDR2 is SYGVQD (reference sequence). The CDR3: CASSESSRTDTQYF. The CDR3 coding sequence is TGCGCCAGCAGTGAGTCATCTCGCACAGATACGCAGTATTTT.

The rearrangement uses TRBV30 and TRBJ2-1, with TRBD1 as a possible D gene (5 bases). Germline CDR1 reads GTSNPN; CDR2 reads SVGIG (reference sequence). Trimming removed 2 bases at V and 6 bases at J, with 14 bases between. There are 14 residues in the CDR3. CDR3 sequence: CAWSSGQSRNEQFF. The CDR3 nucleotides are TGTGCCTGGAGTTCAGGGCAGTCACGCAATGAGCAGTTCTTC. Drawing the rest from reference TRBV30 and TRBJ2-1, the complete variable domain is SQTIHQWPATLVQPVGSPLSLECTVEGTSNPNLYWYRQAAGRGLQLLFYSVGIGQISSEVPQNLSASRPQDRQFILSSKKLLLSDSGFYLCAWSSGQSRNEQFFGPGTRLTVL.

This clone was seen only once. The chain combines TRBV5-1 with TRBJ2-1; tentative D call: TRBD1 (6 bases). Germline CDR1 and CDR2: SGHRS and YFSETQ. The CDR3 covers 14 residues. The V and J ends lost 0 bases and 6 bases respectively, with 10 bases between them. The CDR3 reads CASSLGQGFNEQFF. In DNA, the CDR3 is TGCGCCAGCAGCTTGGGGCAGGGGTTCAATGAGCAGTTCTTC.

The chain has TRBV27 and TRBJ2-1; 11 bases map to TRBD1. The CDR3 loop spans 16 amino acids. Per germline, CDR1 MNHEY and CDR2 SMNVEV (reference sequence). The junction had 8 bases not matched to a gene; V was cut back by 1 base and J by 9 bases. The CDR3 is CASSLLVGQGVGEQFF. The CDR3 DNA sequence: TGTGCCAGCAGTTTATTAGTGGGACAGGGGGTGGGTGAGCAGTTCTTC.

The chain uses TRBV3-1 (or the pseudogene TRBV3-2) and TRBJ2-5, with 7 bases matching TRBD2. Germline V gene data show CDR1 as LGHDT and CDR2 as YNNKEL (reference sequence). The CDR3 is 13 amino acids. V gave up 8 bases and J gave up 0 bases; unmatched junction bases: 3. CDR3 nucleotides: TGTGCCAGCGGGGGAGGGTACCAAGAGACCCAGTACTTC. Translation: CASGGGYQETQYF.

Remarks on this clone: An end of the junction differs from the germline gene, which may be a read error. The chain links TRBV6-2 or TRBV6-3 to TRBJ2-2; TRBD2 agrees at 8 bases. This CDR3 contains 15 residues. Per germline, CDR1 MNHEY and CDR2 SVGEGT. CDR3 bases: TGTGCCAGCAGCTACTCGACTAGCGACACCGGGGAGCTGTTTTTT. Translated: CASSYSTSDTGELFF.

V is TRBV6-5 and J is TRBJ1-1; D not resolved. This CDR3 comprises 14 residues. CDR1 and CDR2 (germline): MNHEY, SVGAGI. Trimming pared 3 bases from V and 1 base from J, leaving 9 bases between. The CDR3 nucleotides read TGTGCCAGCAGTTATACACAGAAGAACACTGAAGCTTTCTTT. This encodes CASSYTQKNTEAFF.

This chain links TRBV7-2 with TRBJ1-5; a weak D match, TRBD1 (6 bases). CDR3 length: 13 residues. Trimming took 3 bases from V and 6 from J, leaving 9 bases between them. Germline CDR1 and CDR2: SGHTA and FQGNSA. DNA of the CDR3: TGTGCCAGCAGCTTGAGGGGGGGTCAGCCCCAGCATTTT. This encodes CASSLRGGQPQHF.

The CDR3 region is CASSPIPDRRNIQYF. CDR3 DNA: TGTGCCAGCAGTCCAATCCCCGACAGGAGGAACATTCAGTACTTC. The V gene is TRBV27, the J gene TRBJ2-4, with a possible D match to TRBD1 (6 bases). V was cut by 5 bases and J by 7 bases, with 18 bases left in between. The germline CDR1 and CDR2 sequences are MNHEY and SMNVEV (reference sequence). This CDR3 comprises 15 residues.

The chain employs TRBV4-1 and TRBJ2-3; 13 bases line up with TRBD2. Trimming at V came to 3 bases and at J to 6 bases, leaving 6 bases not matched to a gene. The CDR3 runs to 16 residues. Germline CDR1 and CDR2: MGHRA and YSYEKL. The CDR3 here is CASSHGLAGEADTQYF. DNA of the CDR3: TGCGCCAGCAGCCACGGACTAGCGGGGGAGGCGGATACGCAGTATTTT.

The chain carries TRBV23-1 and TRBJ2-1, with D possibly matching TRBD2 (5 bases). TRBV23-1 is an ORF; its function is uncertain. Trimming cost V 10 bases and J 7 bases, with 32 bases left between them. The CDR3 sequence is 18 residues long. CDR3 nucleotides: TGCGCCATCTACCGGGATTCGCTTTCCCCCCAGGCCCGAAATGAGCAGTTCTTC. It is translated as CAIYRDSLSPQARNEQFF.

CDR3 nucleotide sequence: TGTGCCAGTAGTCTTAAGTTTTCAGGTTTGGGTCAGCCCCAGCATTTT. Its protein is CASSLKFSGLGQPQHF. The V gene is TRBV19, the J gene TRBJ1-5; D ambiguous. The length of the CDR3 is 16 residues. The germline V gene encodes CDR1 LNHDA and CDR2 SQIVND (reference sequence). Trimming pared 5 bases from V and 6 bases from J, leaving 20 bases between.

This clone was picked up one time. The CDR3 region is CASSPLDSKNIQYF. CDR3 nucleotides: TGTGCCAGCAGCCCTTTAGACAGCAAAAACATTCAGTACTTC. The V and J genes are TRBV5-6 and TRBJ2-4; D possibly corresponds to TRBD1 (5 bases). CDR1 and CDR2 (germline): SGHDT, YYEEEE. Trimming took off 4 bases at V and 3 bases at J, with 11 bases between the two ends. This CDR3 has 14 amino acids.

This chain links TRBV5-1 with TRBJ2-7, with TRBD2 identical over 9 bases. CDR3 length: 16 amino acids. V lost 0 bases to trimming and J lost 4 bases; unmatched junction nucleotides: 8. Germline V gene lookup returns CDR1 SGHRS and CDR2 YFSETQ. CDR3 coding DNA: TGCGCCAGCAGCTTGGTAGGCGGGAGGGCCGTGTACGAGCAGTACTTC. This encodes CASSLVGGRAVYEQYF.

The rearrangement links TRBV19 to TRBJ2-5; 7 positions match TRBD1. V shed 6 bases, J shed 5 bases, and the junction held 15 bases outside the gene matches. The length of the CDR3 is 16 residues. CDR1 and CDR2 (germline): LNHDA, SQIVND (reference sequence). The CDR3 coding sequence is TGTGCCAGTAGAGGGACAGCCTCGGGTCCTTGGGAGACCCAGTACTTC. Protein sequence: CASRGTASGPWETQYF.

The chain has TRBV28 and TRBJ2-5; 16 nucleotides align to TRBD2. The V gene's germline CDR1 is MDHEN and CDR2 SYDVKM. V lost 6 bases to trimming and J lost 4 bases; unmatched junction nucleotides: 11. The CDR3 loop spans 18 amino acids. The CDR3 coding sequence is TGTGCCAGCAGGCCGGGACTAGCGGGGGGGCGCTCCCGAGAGACCCAGTACTTC. It yields the protein CASRPGLAGGRSRETQYF.

The CDR3 spells CASSLSLVNTEAFF. The CDR3 nucleotides are TGTGCCAGCAGTTTGTCACTGGTGAACACTGAAGCTTTCTTT. The chain joins TRBV28 to TRBJ1-1; D not resolved. The germline gives CDR1 MDHEN, CDR2 SYDVKM. V lost 3 bases and J lost 0, with 8 bases in between. There are 14 residues in the CDR3.

This clone was observed once. J is TRBJ1-2 and V is TRBV27; possibly TRBD1 for D (5 bases). The length of the CDR3 is 13 residues. The V end was cut by 4 bases, the J end by 4 bases, with 10 bases between. Germline loops: CDR1 MNHEY, CDR2 SMNVEV (reference sequence). In DNA, the CDR3 is TGTGCCAGCAGTTGGCAGGGCGGCTATGGCTACACCTTC. Amino acid sequence: CASSWQGGYGYTF.

This rearrangement joins TRBV9 to TRBJ2-1; maybe TRBD1 (6 bases). The V gene lost 0 bases and the J gene lost 1 base, with 8 bases spanning the gap. The germline V gene encodes CDR1 SGDLS and CDR2 YYNGEE. CDR3 length: 15 amino acids. For the CDR3, the DNA is TGTGCCAGCAGCGTAGAGGGGGATTCCTACAATGAGCAGTTCTTC. It yields the protein CASSVEGDSYNEQFF.

The rearrangement joins TRBV20-1 to TRBJ1-2; TRBD1 aligns across 10 bases. The J segment lost 4 bases and the V segment lost 3 bases, leaving 8 bases of the junction unmatched. This CDR3 has 15 amino acids. Per germline, CDR1 DFQATT and CDR2 SNEGSKA (reference sequence). The CDR3 here is CSASDPRTGGYGYTF. The CDR3 coding sequence is TGCAGTGCTAGTGACCCCCGGACAGGGGGCTATGGCTACACCTTC.

This rearrangement joins TRBV9 to TRBJ2-5; TRBD2 matches at 10 bases. The CDR3 is made up of 15 amino acids. Looked up from germline, CDR1 is SGDLS and CDR2 is YYNGEE. After removal of 3 bases from V and 0 bases from J, the junction contained 2 bases not matched to a gene. The CDR3 coding sequence is TGTGCCAGCAGCGCCGGGACTAGCGACCAAGAGACCCAGTACTTC. This encodes CASSAGTSDQETQYF. Drawing the rest from reference TRBV9 and TRBJ2-5, the complete variable domain is DSGVTQTPKHLITATGQRVTLRCSPRSGDLSVYWYQQSLDQGLQFLIQYYNGEERAKGNILERFSAQQFPDLHSELNLSSLELGDSALYFCASSAGTSDQETQYFGPGTRLLVL.

The rearrangement joins TRBV11-1 to TRBJ2-1; 14 nucleotides align to TRBD2. This CDR3 has 15 amino acids. V shed 5 bases and J 5 bases; nucleotides not matched to a gene: 2. Germline values: CDR1 SGHAT, CDR2 FQDESV (reference sequence). The CDR3, as DNA: TGTGCCAGCAGCAGGGGACTAGCGGGAGACAATGAGCAGTTCTTC. Protein sequence: CASSRGLAGDNEQFF. Full variable domain (missing parts from reference TRBV11-1 and TRBJ2-1): EAEVAQSPRYKITEKSQAVAFWCDPISGHATLYWYRQILGQGPELLVQFQDESVVDDSQLPKDRFSAERLKGVDSTLKIQPAELGDSAMYLCASSRGLAGDNEQFFGPGTRLTVL.